Presented here are 22 T cell receptor beta chains from one specimen sequenced in a study of identical twins' blood T cells (dated by TCRdb to the early 2010s). The method was 5' RACE. The listed sequencing device is Illumina Genome Analyzer IIx. TCRdb took the public reads, trimmed them with fastp at Q25, ran MiXCR for clone calling and kept in-frame beta chains. Rows are combined by CDR3 protein, so each entry shows the most common genes and DNA. Across this sample there are fewer than 450,000 distinct CDR3 sequences, with roughly 31% seen only once. 5.5% to 6.5% of the sample goes to the ten largest clones. The sequencing input was PBMCs. These receptors were taken from a woman between 18 and 50 years old in good health.

In this sample, this clonotype turned up a few times. V gene TRBV29-1 combines with J gene TRBJ2-7; possibly TRBD1 for D (5 bases). The V end lost 4 bases, the J end lost 0 bases, and 10 bases lay between the germline ends. The CDR3 consists of 13 residues. Germline CDR1 and CDR2: SQVTM and ANQGSEA. The CDR3 DNA sequence: TGCAGCGTTGTAGGGGTCAGCTCCTACGAGCAGTACTTC. This translates into CSVVGVSSYEQYF.

This clonotype was picked up a small number of times. The chain couples TRBV5-1 to TRBJ1-4; D remains ambiguous. From germline, CDR1 is SGHRS and CDR2 YFSETQ. This CDR3 has 13 residues. V lost 5 bases to trimming and J lost 4 bases, with 9 bases between them. CDR3 protein: CASRYEFNEKLFF. CDR3 coding DNA: TGCGCCAGCAGATACGAGTTTAATGAAAAACTGTTTTTT.

The genes are TRBV20-1 and TRBJ1-1, with 7 nucleotides matching TRBD1. V trimming: 5 bases; J trimming: 0 bases; junction bases outside the gene matches: 3. The CDR3 length is 13 residues. The germline V gene has CDR1 DFQATT and CDR2 SNEGSKA (reference sequence). The CDR3 sequence is CSAATGLNTEAFF. In nucleotides, the CDR3 is TGCAGTGCTGCGACAGGGCTGAACACTGAAGCTTTCTTT.

This clonotype has just a few counts. V usage is TRBV29-1 and J usage is TRBJ2-1, with TRBD2 matching 8 bases. Germline V gene sequence: CDR1 SQVTM, CDR2 ANQGSEA. The V segment lost 2 bases and the J segment 6 bases; nucleotides outside the gene matches: 6. The CDR3 is 14 amino acids. CDR3 sequence: CSVERSGGLNEQFF. In DNA, the CDR3 is TGCAGCGTTGAAAGAAGCGGGGGCCTCAATGAGCAGTTCTTC.

This clonotype has just one count. A read error is possible here, since a much larger clone lies one base away. The conserved phenylalanine or tryptophan is not found at the CDR3 terminus, so this likely reflects a read error. This chain joins TRBV11-2 and TRBJ1-5, with 7 bases aligning to TRBD1. Trimming removed 2 bases from V and 6 bases from J; junction bases left unmatched: 4. Per the germline V gene, CDR1 is SGHAT and CDR2 is FQNNGV. This CDR3 is built from 14 residues. The CDR3 sequence: CASSLQGGSQPQHV. Here the CDR3 DNA reads TGTGCCAGCAGCTTACAGGGGGGCAGTCAGCCCCAGCATGTT.

The chain couples TRBV10-3 to TRBJ1-2, with 8 bases matching TRBD1. Trimming removed 2 bases from V and 2 bases from J; junction bases left unmatched: 13. CDR1 is ENHRY and CDR2 is SYGVKD in the germline V gene. The CDR3 covers 18 residues. The CDR3 nucleotides are TGTGCCATCAGTGAGAGGGAGTGGGGACAGGTTCTAAACTATGGCTACACCTTC. It codes for CAISEREWGQVLNYGYTF.

This clonotype was found many times. The genes are TRBV7-2 and TRBJ2-7; 10 positions match TRBD2. With 1 base clipped from V and 4 bases from J, the junction kept 4 bases outside the gene matches. CDR3 length: 15 amino acids. From germline, CDR1 is SGHTA and CDR2 FQGNSA. The CDR3 protein is CASSLVGTSVYEQYF. The CDR3 bases are TGTGCCAGCAGCTTAGTTGGGACTAGCGTTTACGAGCAGTACTTC.

This clonotype has more than one count but fewer than ten. This chain joins TRBV12-5 and TRBJ2-3, with 7 nucleotides matching TRBD1. V dropped 2 bases and J dropped 0; count of bases not matched to a gene: 23. CDR1 and CDR2 from the germline V gene are LGHNT and FRNRAP. The CDR3 extends over 22 amino acids. Written as DNA, the CDR3 is TGTGCTAGTGGTTTGCCGCGACGGGACAGCAGAACTAACTTACCTAGCACAGATACGCAGTATTTT. Its translation is CASGLPRRDSRTNLPSTDTQYF.

The CDR3 region is CSAARHRGRITNEKLFF. The CDR3 DNA follows: TGCAGTGCTGCCCGACACAGGGGGCGTATCACTAATGAAAAACTGTTTTTT. The genes are TRBV20-1 and TRBJ1-4; the match to TRBD1 covers 9 bases. With 5 bases clipped from V and 2 bases from J, the junction kept 12 bases outside the gene matches. The CDR3 consists of 17 residues. Germline V gene data show CDR1 as DFQATT and CDR2 as SNEGSKA (reference sequence).

The chain links TRBV6-5 to TRBJ1-1; TRBD1 agrees at 9 bases. The V and J ends lost 2 bases and 4 bases, in that order; junction bases with no gene match: 5. This CDR3 is 15 amino acids long. Germline loops: CDR1 MNHEY, CDR2 SVGAGI. The CDR3 bases are TGTGCCAGCAGTTACCAGATGACAGGGGGCACTGAAGCTTTCTTT. As protein: CASSYQMTGGTEAFF.

CDR3: CSVDRGGEKLFF. The CDR3 coding sequence is TGCAGCGTTGATAGGGGAGGCGAAAAACTGTTTTTT. This chain joins TRBV29-1 and TRBJ1-4; TRBD1 is a possible D gene (5 bases). Looked up from germline, CDR1 is SQVTM and CDR2 is ANQGSEA. The CDR3 spans 12 residues. Trimming removed 3 bases at V and 8 bases at J, with 10 bases between.

The gene calls are TRBV4-3 and TRBJ1-2; no firm D call. V lost 1 base to trimming and J lost 6 bases, with 18 bases between them. Germline loops: CDR1 LGHNA, CDR2 YSLEER. The CDR3 has 16 amino acids. The CDR3 DNA sequence: TGCGCCAGCAGCCAAGGCAACAGTTACGTGTCGGATGGCTACACCTTC. Protein product: CASSQGNSYVSDGYTF.

This clonotype was seen only a few times. In DNA, the CDR3 is TGTGCCAGCAGTTTCCGGGGGGCGAAAACCTACGAGCAGTACTTC. Its translation is CASSFRGAKTYEQYF. V gene TRBV12-3 or TRBV12-4 combines with J gene TRBJ2-7; tentatively, D is TRBD2 (7 bases). The CDR3 is 15 amino acids. V lost 3 bases and J lost 2, with 14 bases in between.

This clonotype turned up a few times. This chain links TRBV9 with TRBJ1-2, with 9 bases fitting TRBD1. The germline V gene has CDR1 SGDLS and CDR2 YYNGEE. J was trimmed by 4 bases and V by 4 bases; bases with no gene match: 11. This CDR3 has 16 residues. The DNA for the CDR3 is TGTGCCAGCAGCCCACGGACAGGGGATGTTAGCTATGGCTACACCTTC. Translated: CASSPRTGDVSYGYTF.

This clonotype was detected only a few times. A junction end diverges from the germline sequence, so it may reflect a read error. J is TRBJ1-6 and V is TRBV20-1; possibly TRBD1 for D (5 bases). Germline values: CDR1 DFQATT, CDR2 SNEGSKA (reference sequence). This CDR3 has 13 amino acids. The CDR3 is CSAKQVVESLLHF. In DNA, the CDR3 is TGCAGTGCTAAACAGGTCGTAGAATCACTCCTCCACTTT.

This clonotype was counted a few times. The rearrangement links TRBV7-7 to TRBJ2-1; 7 positions match TRBD1. The CDR3 length is 16 residues. Germline V gene sequence: CDR1 SSHAT, CDR2 FNYEAQ (reference sequence). J gave up 2 bases and V 3 bases, and 7 bases lay outside the gene matches. CDR3 protein: CASSLRTGQPYNEQFF. The CDR3 nucleotides are TGTGCCAGCAGCTTGAGAACGGGACAGCCCTACAATGAGCAGTTCTTC. Full variable domain (outside the CDR3, taken from reference TRBV7-7 and TRBJ2-1): GAGVSQSPRYKVTKRGQDVTLRCDPISSHATLYWYQQALGQGPEFLTYFNYEAQPDKSGLPSDRFSAERPEGSISTLTIQRTEQRDSAMYRCASSLRTGQPYNEQFFGPGTRLTVL.

This chain links TRBV20-1 with TRBJ1-1; 7 bases map to TRBD1. The CDR3 extends over 14 amino acids. Germline V gene data show CDR1 as DFQATT and CDR2 as SNEGSKA (reference sequence). V trimming: 7 bases; J trimming: 5 bases; junction bases outside the gene matches: 13. The CDR3 bases are TGCAGTGTACGGGGGCGGACAGGCGGGACTGAAGCTTTCTTT. This translates into CSVRGRTGGTEAFF.

This chain connects TRBV7-9 to TRBJ1-2; 7 positions match TRBD1. Per the germline V gene, CDR1 is SEHNR and CDR2 is FQNEAQ (reference sequence). Trimming removed 1 base from V and 4 bases from J; junction bases left unmatched: 6. This CDR3 contains 15 residues. The CDR3 nucleotides are TGTGCCAGCAGCTTAGGGGGACAGCTTCTCTATGGCTACACCTTC. Its translation: CASSLGGQLLYGYTF.

V usage is TRBV11-2 and J usage is TRBJ1-3; TRBD1 matches at 9 bases. In germline, CDR1 is SGHAT, CDR2 FQNNGV. The CDR3 covers 16 residues. Trimming took 3 bases from V and 2 from J; bases not matched to a gene: 5. The DNA for the CDR3 is TGTGCCAGCAGCTTGTGGGGACAGGGTGCTGGAAACACCATATATTTT. This sequence encodes CASSLWGQGAGNTIYF.

This clonotype occurred a few times. V gene TRBV6-2 or TRBV6-3 combines with J gene TRBJ2-2; a weak D match, TRBD1 (7 bases). The V and J ends lost 10 bases and 4 bases respectively, with 13 bases between them. The CDR3 covers 13 residues. The germline CDR1 and CDR2 sequences are MNHEY and SVGEGT. The CDR3: CATRQGGTGELFF. The DNA for the CDR3 is TGTGCCACCAGACAGGGAGGCACCGGGGAGCTGTTTTTT.

This clonotype was picked up a small number of times. The chain links TRBV2 to TRBJ1-1, with 8 bases that match TRBD1. Trimming at V came to 5 bases and at J to 4 bases, leaving 6 bases not matched to a gene. This CDR3 has 14 amino acids. CDR1 and CDR2 (germline): SNHLY, FYNNEI. The CDR3 DNA is TGTGCCAGCAGTCTTGACAGGGGTGCCACTGAAGCTTTCTTT. Residues: CASSLDRGATEAFF.

This clonotype has just a few counts. V gene TRBV7-8 combines with J gene TRBJ1-5; 8 bases agree with TRBD1. Germline lookup yields CDR1 SGHVS and CDR2 FQNEAQ. The CDR3 spans 11 residues. V gave up 4 bases and J gave up 11 bases; unmatched junction bases: 1. CDR3 nucleotides: TGTGCCAGCAGCTCGACAGGGGCCCAGCATTTT. As protein: CASSSTGAQHF.